Listed below are T cell receptor beta chains from one sample, sequenced in a study of blood T cell repertoires in COVID-19. This table comes from immunoSEQ multiplex PCR, and its TCRdb copy is limited to in-frame clones, with some not included. This table has 90,000 to 100,000 clones, around 84% appearing once. Sequences were obtained from peripheral blood. These receptor sequences come from a woman in her sixties or seventies with acute or convalescent COVID-19. The CDR3 runs from the conserved cysteine through the conserved F or W. D genes are given only for firm matches. The size of a clone is reported for some rows only, either as once, few or many, or as a class for expanded clones.

d_gene,j_gene,abundance,v_gene,CDR3nt,CDR3aa
TRBD1,TRBJ1-2,NA,TRBV5-1,TGCGCCAGCAGCTTTTCGGGACAGGGATCTGGCTACACCTTC,CASSFSGQGSGYTF
NA,TRBJ1-5,NA,TRBV7-2,TGTGCCAGCAGCTTACAATTGAGGGGGTCTCAGCCCCAGCATTTT,CASSLQLRGSQPQHF
TRBD2,TRBJ2-1,NA,TRBV7-3,TGTGCCAGCAGCCCGCGTAGGAGCGGGGGGGCAACGCGGTCCTACAATGAGCAGTTCTTC,CASSPRRSGGATRSYNEQFF
NA,TRBJ1-2,NA,TRBV19,TGTGCCAGTAGTAACAGGGACGGCTACACCTTC,CASSNRDGYTF
NA,TRBJ1-6,NA,TRBV28,TGTGCCAGCAGTTTGGTAGGACAGATCTATAATTCACCCCTCCACTTT,CASSLVGQIYNSPLHF
TRBD1,TRBJ1-2,once,TRBV18,TGTGCCAGCTCCCCCGGGACAGGGGTCTATGGCTACACCTTC,CASSPGTGVYGYTF
NA,TRBJ2-3,NA,TRBV19,TGTGCCAGTAGTATAACTGGTATCGGAGGCACAGATACGCAGTATTTT,CASSITGIGGTDTQYF
TRBD2,TRBJ2-1,NA,TRBV3-1/TRBV3-2,TGTGCCAGCAGCCAAATGATAGCGGGGGGTAATGAGCAGTTCTTC,CASSQMIAGGNEQFF
TRBD1,TRBJ1-4,few,TRBV5-1,TGCGCCAGCAGCCCCCAAGGACAGGGCATGGATGAAAAACTGTTTTTT,CASSPQGQGMDEKLFF
NA,TRBJ1-6,once,TRBV6-7,TGTGCCAGCAGTTACCGGAGGCAGGGGAATTCACCCCTCCACTTT,CASSYRRQGNSPLHF
TRBD1,TRBJ1-2,NA,TRBV7-2,TGTGCCAGCAGCCCAGAACCTACAGGGGGTTATGGCTACACCTTC,CASSPEPTGGYGYTF
NA,TRBJ1-1,NA,TRBV29-1,TGCAGCGGTAGACACCGGGGTGCGAACACTGAAGCTTTCTTT,CSGRHRGANTEAFF
NA,TRBJ2-2,NA,TRBV7-9,TGTGCCAGCAGCTTACAGACCGGGGAGCTGTTTTTT,CASSLQTGELFF
TRBD2,TRBJ2-1,NA,TRBV5-4,TGTGCCAGCAGCCGCAGGGCGGGGGGCGACAATGAGCAGTTCTTC,CASSRRAGGDNEQFF
NA,TRBJ1-6,NA,TRBV30,TGTGCCTGGAGTCCCCTCGAGGCGGTTTTGCATAATTCACCCCTCCACTTT,CAWSPLEAVLHNSPLHF
NA,TRBJ1-1,NA,TRBV7-9,TGTGCCAGCTCGGGACTTATGAACACTGAAGCTTTCTTT,CASSGLMNTEAFF
TRBD1,TRBJ2-5,NA,TRBV4-2,TGTGCCAGCAGCCAAGTTACCGGGACAGGGGGTAAAGAGACCCAGTACTTC,CASSQVTGTGGKETQYF
TRBD1,TRBJ1-5,NA,TRBV6-6,TGTGCCAGCAAAGGGACAGGGAATCAGCCCCAGCATTTT,CASKGTGNQPQHF
TRBD1,TRBJ2-3,NA,TRBV6-5,TGTGCCAGCAGTTCAACAGGGGATCAAGGTGTGGATACGCAGTATTTT,CASSSTGDQGVDTQYF
NA,TRBJ1-6,NA,TRBV5-1,TGCGCCAGCAGCTTATACAAAAATTCACCCCTCCACTTT,CASSLYKNSPLHF
TRBD1,TRBJ1-5,NA,TRBV4-3,TGCGCCAGCAGCCAAGAATGGGGACAGGTCTATCAGCCCCAGCATTTT,CASSQEWGQVYQPQHF
NA,TRBJ2-7,NA,TRBV7-9,TGTGCCAGCCAACAGGAAAGCGAGCAGTACTTC,CASQQESEQYF
TRBD1,TRBJ2-7,few,TRBV7-2,TGTGCCAGCAGCCAATCCGGGACAGGATACTACGAGCAGTACTTC,CASSQSGTGYYEQYF
TRBD2,TRBJ2-1,NA,TRBV10-3,TGTGCCATCAGCGGGAGGGGCAGTTTTTGGGACAATGAGCAGTTCTTC,CAISGRGSFWDNEQFF
NA,TRBJ1-4,once,TRBV5-1,TGCGCCAGCAGCCACAGGGTGAATGATGAAAAACTGTTTTTT,CASSHRVNDEKLFF
TRBD1,TRBJ2-4,NA,TRBV11-3,TGTGCCAGCAGCTCGGGACAGGGGGCGATAGACATTCAGTACTTC,CASSSGQGAIDIQYF
NA,TRBJ1-5,NA,TRBV6-1,TGTGCCAGCAGTGAAGATGGACTACAGCCCCAGCATTTT,CASSEDGLQPQHF
TRBD2,TRBJ2-3,NA,TRBV4-1,TGCGCCAGCAGGAGGGCTAGCGGGGGGGCCGTGGCAGATACGCAGTATTTT,CASRRASGGAVADTQYF
TRBD2,TRBJ2-4,NA,TRBV5-3,TGTGCCAGAAGACATAGCGGGGAGGGCTTAGCCAAAAACATTCAGTACTTC,CARRHSGEGLAKNIQYF
TRBD1,TRBJ1-1,NA,TRBV11-2,TGTGCCAGCAGCTTGGGGGACAGAGGGGTAGCTTTCTTT,CASSLGDRGVAFF
NA,TRBJ1-6,NA,TRBV28,TGTGCCAGCAGCCCCGGGGGGGGTGGTAATTCACCCCTCCACTTT,CASSPGGGGNSPLHF
NA,TRBJ1-1,NA,TRBV5-6,TGTGCCAGCAGCCCGGACAGTCAAACTGAAGCTTTCTTT,CASSPDSQTEAFF
NA,TRBJ1-3,NA,TRBV5-5,TGTGCCAGCAGCGTGGACTCATTCTCTGGAAACACCATATATTTT,CASSVDSFSGNTIYF
NA,TRBJ2-1,NA,TRBV5-5,TGTGCCAGCAGCTTGTTCCCAGTTTACAATGAGCAGTTCTTC,CASSLFPVYNEQFF
NA,TRBJ1-1,few,TRBV12-3/TRBV12-4,TGTGCCAGCAGTTTAATGGGGAGGACTGAAGCTTTCTTT,CASSLMGRTEAFF
NA,TRBJ1-1,NA,TRBV11-3,TGTGCCAGCAGCTTAGTCGCGAACTCAGCTTTCTTT,CASSLVANSAFF
NA,TRBJ2-2,many,TRBV5-1,TGCGCCAGCAGCCCCTCGGGAACCGGGGAGCTGTTTTTT,CASSPSGTGELFF
NA,TRBJ2-1,once,TRBV5-1,TGCGCCAGCAGCTGGGTGACAGCTAGCTCCTACAATGAGCAGTTCTTC,CASSWVTASSYNEQFF
NA,TRBJ1-5,NA,TRBV19,TGTGCCAGTAGGAGACAGATCAATCAGCCCCAGCATTTT,CASRRQINQPQHF
TRBD1,TRBJ1-6,few,TRBV5-6,TGTGCCAGCAGCTCGACAGGGAACTATAATTCACCCCTCCACTTT,CASSSTGNYNSPLHF
TRBD1,TRBJ1-4,NA,TRBV7-6,TGTGCCAGCAGCTTAGGGACAGGGGGCTCTAATGAAAAACTGTTTTTT,CASSLGTGGSNEKLFF
NA,TRBJ1-6,NA,TRBV25-1,TGTGCCAGCAGTGGGGGGGTTTACTATTCACCCCTCCACTTT,CASSGGVYYSPLHF
TRBD1,TRBJ1-4,NA,TRBV9,TGTGCCAGCAGCTCCGGACAGGGTCCTAATGAAAAACTGTTTTTT,CASSSGQGPNEKLFF
TRBD1,TRBJ1-5,medium-sized,TRBV7-9,TGTGCCAGCAGCACAGGGGATAGCAATCAGCCCCAGCATTTT,CASSTGDSNQPQHF
NA,TRBJ2-5,NA,TRBV2,TGTGCCAGCAGTGACCCATGGACCCAGTACTTC,CASSDPWTQYF
NA,TRBJ2-3,many,TRBV5-1,TGCGCCAGCAGCTTGGAGCAGGGGAATACGCAGTATTTT,CASSLEQGNTQYF
TRBD1,TRBJ1-6,NA,TRBV14,TGTGCCAGCAGCCAAAGGGGGCTGGTTTCACCCCTCCACTTT,CASSQRGLVSPLHF
TRBD2,TRBJ2-7,NA,TRBV19,TGTGCCAGTAGTATAGCCCCTAGCGGGGGCTACGAGCAGTACTTC,CASSIAPSGGYEQYF
NA,TRBJ2-5,NA,TRBV15,TGTGCCACCAGCAGAGATCTGGGCGGAGGTCGTCCGGGGACCCAGTACTTC,CATSRDLGGGRPGTQYF
TRBD1,TRBJ1-2,NA,TRBV3-1/TRBV3-2,TGTGCCAGCAGCCAAGGGGACAGGGGAGATGGCTACACCTTC,CASSQGDRGDGYTF
TRBD2,TRBJ2-5,NA,TRBV4-1,TGCGCCAGCAGCCAAGTTAGTCTGGGACTAACCCAAGAGACCCAGTACTTC,CASSQVSLGLTQETQYF
NA,TRBJ1-5,NA,TRBV3-1/TRBV3-2,TGTGCCAGCAGCGTATCGGCAGGGGATCGGTCCCAGCATTTT,CASSVSAGDRSQHF
TRBD2,TRBJ2-7,NA,TRBV10-3,TGTGCCATCAGTGATTTATCCCTAGCGGGGGGCTCCTACGAGCAGTACTTC,CAISDLSLAGGSYEQYF
TRBD2,TRBJ2-7,NA,TRBV4-1,TGCGCCAGCAGCCACCTCACCAGGACTAGCGGGGGGGCTGCCTTGGAGCAGTACTTC,CASSHLTRTSGGAALEQYF
NA,TRBJ1-5,NA,TRBV5-1,TGCGCCAGCAGTCTTCAGGGGAGGGGTCAGCCCCAGCATTTT,CASSLQGRGQPQHF
NA,TRBJ1-6,NA,TRBV11-3,TGTGCCAGCAGTCCGGACAGCTCCTATAATTCACCCCTCCACTTT,CASSPDSSYNSPLHF
NA,TRBJ1-1,NA,TRBV11-1,TGTGCCAGCACCGAAGGAATTGGGGGGGGATCGACTGAAGCTTTCTTT,CASTEGIGGGSTEAFF
NA,TRBJ1-1,once,TRBV27,TGTGCCAGCAGTTTATTTTCCCAAAATTTAGTCACGGCTTTCTTT,CASSLFSQNLVTAFF
NA,TRBJ1-2,NA,TRBV2,TGTGCCAGCAGTGAAGCTGTCGGGGGAGTGATTGGCTACACCTTC,CASSEAVGGVIGYTF
NA,TRBJ1-6,few,TRBV19,TGTGCCAGTAGTCCGCAGGATTCACCCCTCCACTTT,CASSPQDSPLHF